These 17 T cell receptor beta chains came from one sample sequenced in a study of response to subunit inactivated influenza vaccine. TCRdb re-derived calls from the RT-PCR reads in MiXCR, one entry per CDR3 protein. This sample yields 450,000 to 600,000 distinct CDR3 sequences, of which about 17% are seen a single time; roughly 3.1% belongs to the top ten. The input for sequencing was CD4+ T cells sorted from PBMCs, taken less than 30 months after vaccination. These receptors were taken from a man aged 45 to 70 who received an inactivated influenza vaccine.

The rearrangement links TRBV20-1 to TRBJ2-1; 13 bases match TRBD2. Looked up from germline, CDR1 is DFQATT and CDR2 is SNEGSKA (reference sequence). The CDR3 has 15 amino acids. V lost 5 bases, J lost 2 bases, and 3 bases stayed unmatched. The chain's CDR3 is CSAVGLAGPYNEQFF. The CDR3 nucleotides read TGCAGTGCTGTGGGACTAGCGGGACCCTACAATGAGCAGTTCTTC.

The chain joins TRBV20-1 to TRBJ2-3; possibly TRBD2 for D (6 bases). CDR1 and CDR2 (germline): DFQATT, SNEGSKA (reference sequence). Trimming removed 3 bases from V and 5 bases from J, with 18 bases in between. The CDR3 sequence is 15 residues long. In DNA, the CDR3 is TGCAGTGCTAGGATGTCGGGAGATCATAGAGATACGCAGTATTTT. It codes for CSARMSGDHRDTQYF.

This clonotype was seen a handful of times. The V gene is TRBV28, the J gene TRBJ1-1; D not certain. This CDR3 is 13 amino acids long. Trimming took off 0 bases at V and 9 bases at J, with 11 bases between the two ends. CDR1 and CDR2 from the germline V gene are MDHEN and SYDVKM. The CDR3 region is CASSLWGFPKAFF. CDR3 bases: TGTGCCAGCAGTTTATGGGGTTTCCCTAAAGCTTTCTTT.

This clonotype came up a few times. V is TRBV20-1 and J is TRBJ1-5; no reliable D call. With 2 bases removed from V and 3 bases from J, the gap between germline ends came to 11 bases. Germline V gene lookup returns CDR1 DFQATT and CDR2 SNEGSKA (reference sequence). This CDR3 spans 14 amino acids. CDR3 bases: TGCAGTGCTAGAACAGACTCGTTCAATCAGCCCCAGCATTTT. This gives the protein CSARTDSFNQPQHF.

About this clonotype itself: With a much larger clone just one base away, this may be a read error. This chain links TRBV12-3 or TRBV12-4 with TRBJ2-7, with D perhaps assigned TRBD1 or TRBD2 (5 bases each). Trimming cost V 3 bases and J 2 bases, with 8 bases left between them. The CDR3 is 13 residues long. The CDR3 region has the DNA TGTGCCAGCAGTTTCGGGGCTACCTACGAGCAGTACTTC. Translating it yields CASSFGATYEQYF.

This clonotype showed up many times. CDR3 sequence reads: CASSQVRFMEGQPTGELFF. CDR3 DNA: TGCGCCAGCAGCCAAGTCCGATTCATGGAGGGACAGCCCACCGGGGAGCTGTTTTTT. This chain uses TRBV4-3 with TRBJ2-2; TRBD1 might be the D (7 bases). Germline CDR1 reads LGHNA; CDR2 reads YSLEER. V was shortened by 1 base and J by 4 bases, with 22 bases between the two germline ends. The CDR3 runs 19 residues.

Only a few counts were recorded for this clonotype. The rearrangement joins TRBV18 to TRBJ2-4; unclear D gene. Per the germline V gene, CDR1 is KGHSH and CDR2 is LQKENI. The CDR3 has 13 residues. V was shortened by 3 bases and J by 8 bases, with 11 bases between the two germline ends. The CDR3 spells CASSPHAGDIQYF. The CDR3 nucleotides are TGTGCCAGCTCACCTCACGCTGGGGACATTCAGTACTTC.

This clonotype was seen only a few times. CDR3 sequence: CASSQAPGTVYNEQFF. CDR3 in DNA: TGCGCCAGCAGCCAGGCCCCCGGGACAGTATACAATGAGCAGTTCTTC. The V gene is TRBV4-3, the J gene TRBJ2-1; 7 nucleotides align to TRBD1. V lost 3 bases and J lost 4; bases outside the gene matches: 9. CDR1 and CDR2 from the germline V gene are LGHNA and YSLEER. This CDR3 comprises 16 residues.

This clonotype was seen a few times. The chain combines TRBV27 with TRBJ2-1; 12 positions match TRBD2. V shed 6 bases and J 5 bases; nucleotides not matched to a gene: 8. The germline CDR1 and CDR2 sequences are MNHEY and SMNVEV (reference sequence). CDR3 length: 16 amino acids. The CDR3, as DNA: TGTGCCAGCAGCACGCTAGCGGGAGGGCCGAACAATGAGCAGTTCTTC. It translates to CASSTLAGGPNNEQFF.

The chain is built from TRBV6-1 and TRBJ2-3; the D gene is possibly TRBD2 (6 bases). V lost 6 bases, J lost 3 bases, and 25 bases lay in between. CDR1 MNHNS and CDR2 SASEGT come from the germline V gene. The CDR3 runs 18 residues. The CDR3 DNA reads TGTGCCAGCAGCTCTTCCGGGAGCCCAACCAGCCGTACAGATACGCAGTATTTT. This gives the protein CASSSSGSPTSRTDTQYF.

This clonotype appeared many times. The chain combines TRBV7-2 with TRBJ2-7; D unclear. Trimming left V 2 bases short and J 2 bases short, with 7 bases between. The length of the CDR3 is 13 residues. The germline gives CDR1 SGHTA, CDR2 FQGNSA. In DNA, the CDR3 is TGTGCCAGCAGCTTATTCCCCGCCTACGAGCAGTACTTC. It translates to CASSLFPAYEQYF.

The V gene is TRBV20-1, the J gene TRBJ2-5; D tentatively reads TRBD1 or TRBD2 (5 bases each). Germline assignment: CDR1 DFQATT and CDR2 SNEGSKA (reference sequence). The V end lost 6 bases, the J end lost 2 bases, and 16 bases lay between the germline ends. The CDR3 is made up of 14 amino acids. The CDR3 reads CSALDGTAQETQYF. The CDR3 coding sequence is TGCAGTGCACTCGACGGGACGGCGCAAGAGACCCAGTACTTC.

The gene calls are TRBV20-1 and TRBJ2-1, with D perhaps matching TRBD2 (6 bases). The CDR3 loop spans 16 amino acids. V lost 1 base, J lost 6 bases, and 19 bases lay in between. The germline gives CDR1 DFQATT, CDR2 SNEGSKA (reference sequence). The DNA of the CDR3 is TGCAGTGCTAGAGTTGGGGGGTTAGCGCACCCCAATGAGCAGTTCTTC. This encodes CSARVGGLAHPNEQFF.

This clonotype was detected many times. The rearrangement links TRBV29-1 to TRBJ2-7; 8 bases align to TRBD1. In germline, CDR1 is SQVTM, CDR2 ANQGSEA. Trimming cost V 1 base and J 2 bases; bases outside gene matches: 1. The length of the CDR3 is 13 residues. For the CDR3, the DNA is TGCAGCGTTGAAGTACAGGGGGCCTACGAGCAGTACTTC. This gives the protein CSVEVQGAYEQYF.

This clonotype has a handful of counts. The chain uses TRBV5-1 and TRBJ2-3, with D perhaps matching TRBD2 (5 bases). This CDR3 spans 14 amino acids. CDR1 and CDR2 (germline): SGHRS, YFSETQ. Trimming took off 4 bases at V and 2 bases at J, with 11 bases between the two ends. For the CDR3, the DNA is TGCGCCAGCAGCCCCGGGGTGGACACAGATACGCAGTATTTT. It encodes CASSPGVDTDTQYF.

V is TRBV2 and J is TRBJ2-1; 9 positions match TRBD2. Germline V gene data show CDR1 as SNHLY and CDR2 as FYNNEI. The J segment lost 3 bases and the V segment lost 5 bases, leaving 5 bases of the junction unmatched. The CDR3 consists of 15 residues. CDR3 sequence reads: CASSLSGSVYNEQFF. CDR3 DNA sequence: TGTGCCAGCAGTCTTAGCGGGAGCGTCTACAATGAGCAGTTCTTC.

This clonotype showed up many times. This chain links TRBV7-2 with TRBJ2-2; possibly TRBD2 for D (5 bases). The CDR3 totals 15 residues. Germline V lookup: CDR1 SGHTA, CDR2 FQGNSA. Trimming stripped 2 bases from V and 4 bases from J, with 11 bases between. CDR3 amino acids: CASSLMARGTGELFF. For the CDR3, the DNA is TGTGCCAGCAGCTTAATGGCCCGGGGCACCGGGGAGCTGTTTTTT.